One and the same sample provided the 20 T cell receptor beta chains below, sequenced in a study of graft-versus-host responses after intestinal transplantation. TCRdb's table, derived via immunoSEQ multiplex PCR, lists solely in-frame clones and lacks some. The table records some 45,000 clones, 90% to 95% of them present only once. Specimen: PBMCs, collected 524 days after transplant. The receptors come from a human patient who received an intestinal transplant, so some T cells may come from the graft donor.

As for this clone: Relative to the germline gene, one junction end is altered; a read error may explain this. J is TRBJ2-7 and V is TRBV28; TRBD1 agrees at 9 bases. Germline V gene sequence: CDR1 MDHEN, CDR2 SYDVKM. CDR3 size: 14 residues. The chain's CDR3 is CASNRDRATYEQYF. The CDR3 nucleotides read TGTGCGAGCAACCGGGACAGGGCTACCTACGAGCAGTACTTC.

The chain links TRBV7-3 to TRBJ2-1; D gene ambiguous. Trimming left V 0 bases short and J 5 bases short, with 5 bases between. Germline CDR1 SGHTA, CDR2 FQGTGA. CDR3 length: 13 amino acids. Here the CDR3 DNA reads TGTGCCAGCAGCTTAACTGGGAACAATGAGCAGTTCTTC. This translates into CASSLTGNNEQFF.

This chain links TRBV28 with TRBJ2-1; D possibly corresponds to TRBD1 (6 bases). V lost 8 bases and J lost 4, with 12 bases in between. The CDR3 contains 13 residues. CDR1 is MDHEN, CDR2 SYDVKM, per germline. For the CDR3, the DNA is TGTGCCAGCGACGGGACACCATACAATGAGCAGTTCTTC. Amino acids: CASDGTPYNEQFF.

The CDR3 protein is CASSFRAGEGHQPQHF. DNA for the CDR3: TGTGCCAGCAGTTTTCGAGCAGGGGAGGGTCATCAGCCCCAGCATTTT. The V gene is TRBV28, the J gene TRBJ1-5; TRBD1 is a possible D gene (6 bases). CDR3 size: 16 residues. Trimming left V 3 bases short and J 5 bases short, with 17 bases between. Germline assignment: CDR1 MDHEN and CDR2 SYDVKM. The variable domain in full, completed from reference TRBV28 and TRBJ1-5, reads DVKVTQSSRYLVKRTGEKVFLECVQDMDHENMFWYRQDPGLGLRLIYFSYDVKMKEKGDIPEGYSVSREKKERFSLILESASTNQTSMYLCASSFRAGEGHQPQHFGDGTRLSIL.

The V and J genes are TRBV2 and TRBJ1-2; possibly TRBD1 for D (5 bases). The CDR3 is 12 residues long. Per the germline V gene, CDR1 is SNHLY and CDR2 is FYNNEI. The ends were cut back, 9 bases at V and 8 bases at J, with 16 bases in the middle. This CDR3 is CASNYRLRGYTF. CDR3 bases: TGTGCCAGTAACTACAGGCTTCGGGGCTACACCTTC.

The chain uses TRBV4-3 and TRBJ2-7, with 8 bases fitting TRBD2. The V gene end was trimmed by 1 base and the J gene end by 4 bases; junction bases not matched to a gene: 6. Germline CDR1 LGHNA, CDR2 YSLEER. This CDR3 is 15 amino acids long. In nucleotides, the CDR3 is TGCGCCAGCAGCCAAGCCCAAGCGGGAGCGTACGAGCAGTACTTC. Residues: CASSQAQAGAYEQYF.

This chain links TRBV28 with TRBJ1-3; D gene unclear. The CDR3 extends over 16 amino acids. The germline V gene has CDR1 MDHEN and CDR2 SYDVKM. V dropped 3 bases and J dropped 4 bases, with 16 bases sitting between them. The CDR3 DNA is TGTGCCAGCAGTTTCTCTGGGCCTCTGGTCGGAAACACCATATATTTT. It is translated as CASSFSGPLVGNTIYF.

In this sample, this clone turned up a few times. The chain combines TRBV27 with TRBJ2-7, with 9 bases that match TRBD2. This CDR3 has 14 amino acids. Germline assignment: CDR1 MNHEY and CDR2 SMNVEV (reference sequence). J gave up 4 bases and V 5 bases, and 6 bases lay outside the gene matches. In nucleotides, the CDR3 is TGTGCCAGCAGTGGAGCGGGAGGAGTGTACGAGCAGTACTTC. As protein: CASSGAGGVYEQYF.

The CDR3 spells CAWSPKVGSYEQYF. The CDR3 nucleotides are TGTGCCTGGAGTCCGAAGGTGGGCTCCTACGAGCAGTACTTC. This chain joins TRBV30 and TRBJ2-7, with no clear D. Trimming removed 2 bases at V and 0 bases at J, with 11 bases between. Germline values: CDR1 GTSNPN, CDR2 SVGIG (reference sequence). The CDR3 spans 14 residues.

The chain joins TRBV27 to TRBJ2-1, with TRBD2 as a possible D gene (5 bases). Germline lookup yields CDR1 MNHEY and CDR2 SMNVEV (reference sequence). The germline V and J ends were trimmed by 7 bases and 0 bases, with 10 bases remaining between them. This CDR3 comprises 14 residues. CDR3 region: CASTRGGSYNEQFF. CDR3 nucleotides: TGTGCCAGCACCCGAGGAGGCTCCTACAATGAGCAGTTCTTC.

The gene calls are TRBV28 and TRBJ1-1; D is uncertain. The V end was cut by 5 bases, the J end by 4 bases, with 11 bases between. The CDR3 spans 13 residues. Germline CDR1 reads MDHEN; CDR2 reads SYDVKM. The CDR3 protein is CASSPTWVTEAFF. In DNA, the CDR3 is TGTGCCAGCAGTCCAACTTGGGTCACTGAAGCTTTCTTT.

The chain uses TRBV9 and TRBJ2-7; the match to TRBD2 covers 13 bases. This CDR3 is built from 15 residues. Trimming removed 3 bases from V and 1 base from J; junction bases left unmatched: 1. Germline V gene sequence: CDR1 SGDLS, CDR2 YYNGEE. Here the CDR3 reads CASSEGLAGSYEQYF. CDR3 DNA: TGTGCCAGCAGCGAGGGACTAGCGGGGTCCTACGAGCAGTACTTC.

V and J are TRBV2 and TRBJ2-1, with 7 positions matching TRBD2. The CDR3 sequence is 15 residues long. V was pared by 3 bases and J by 0 bases, with 2 bases of the junction left unmatched. Per germline, CDR1 SNHLY and CDR2 FYNNEI. CDR3 sequence: CASSDLADSYNEQFF. DNA for the CDR3: TGTGCCAGCAGTGATCTAGCGGACTCCTACAATGAGCAGTTCTTC.

The V gene is TRBV28, the J gene TRBJ1-6; D possibly corresponds to TRBD1 (5 bases). The V end was cut by 2 bases, the J end by 10 bases, with 6 bases between. This CDR3 is 12 amino acids long. In germline, CDR1 is MDHEN, CDR2 SYDVKM. This CDR3 reads CASSLGGSPLHF. In DNA form, the CDR3 reads TGTGCCAGCAGTTTAGGGGGATCACCCCTCCACTTT.

V usage is TRBV5-1 and J usage is TRBJ2-5; D is perhaps TRBD1 or TRBD2 (6 bases each). The germline V gene has CDR1 SGHRS and CDR2 YFSETQ. Trimming removed 1 base at V and 0 bases at J, with 10 bases between. This CDR3 contains 15 residues. CDR3 coding DNA: TGCGCCAGCAGCTTGTCAGGGGACTACCAAGAGACCCAGTACTTC. It translates to CASSLSGDYQETQYF.

The chain has TRBV6-5 and TRBJ2-2, with D unresolved. V shed 1 base and J shed 5 bases, with 8 bases lying between them. Germline V lookup: CDR1 MNHEY, CDR2 SVGAGI. The CDR3 runs 14 residues. CDR3 in DNA: TGTGCCAGCAGTTACTGGGGTGGTACCGGGGAGCTGTTTTTT. Amino acids: CASSYWGGTGELFF.

The genes are TRBV5-1 and TRBJ2-2, with D uncertain. V gave up 0 bases and J gave up 3 bases, with 6 bases separating them. The length of the CDR3 is 14 residues. Germline lookup yields CDR1 SGHRS and CDR2 YFSETQ. DNA of the CDR3: TGCGCCAGCAGCTTGGCGGGTTACACCGGGGAGCTGTTTTTT. The encoded protein is CASSLAGYTGELFF.

The V call is TRBV9, the J call TRBJ2-2; 8 bases are shared with TRBD1. After removal of 4 bases from V and 1 base from J, the junction contained 9 bases not matched to a gene. Germline V lookup: CDR1 SGDLS, CDR2 YYNGEE. The CDR3 runs 17 residues. CDR3 region: CASSTQGQGRNTGELFF. The CDR3 nucleotides read TGTGCCAGCAGCACGCAAGGACAGGGAAGGAACACCGGGGAGCTGTTTTTT.

J is TRBJ2-7 and V is TRBV18; possible D gene TRBD2, 6 bases. The germline V gene has CDR1 KGHSH and CDR2 LQKENI. This CDR3 has 13 residues. Trimming pared 5 bases from V and 1 base from J, leaving 9 bases between. The CDR3 here is CASSMGGSYEQYF. CDR3 sequence (DNA): TGTGCCAGCTCAATGGGGGGTTCCTACGAGCAGTACTTC.

The chain uses TRBV7-9 and TRBJ2-5, with D tentatively TRBD2 (6 bases). From germline, CDR1 is SEHNR and CDR2 FQNEAQ (reference sequence). The CDR3 loop spans 14 amino acids. Trimming removed 4 bases at V and 2 bases at J, with 11 bases between. CDR3 in amino acids: CASSWVSGQETQYF. In nucleotides, the CDR3 is TGTGCCAGCAGCTGGGTAAGCGGGCAAGAGACCCAGTACTTC.